This is a list of T cell receptor beta chains from one sample in a study of T cell responses to AZD1222 COVID-19 vaccine. Sequenced by immunoSEQ multiplex PCR; TCRdb stores in-frame clones only, minus some. The data hold 55,000 to 90,000 clones, with roughly four fifths observed a single time. Sequencing was performed on peripheral blood, taken on day 0 of AZD1222 vaccination. The receptor set was obtained from an adult in good health. Both conserved end residues are part of each CDR3. D genes are given only for firm matches.

TRBJ1-2 TRBV9 NA CASSVDHNYGYTF
TRBJ2-5 TRBV30 NA CAWSVPRLDETQYF
TRBJ1-1 TRBV19 NA CASSMLNTEAFF
TRBJ1-6 TRBV6-1 NA CASSETGNNSPLHF
TRBJ1-6 TRBV30 TRBD1 CAWTHPRGRASPLHF
TRBJ1-2 TRBV28 NA CASWSTLGYTF
TRBJ1-6 TRBV6-5 NA CASPERKYNSPLHF
TRBJ2-3 TRBV10-3 TRBD2 CAISVGSGETDTQYF
TRBJ2-5 TRBV7-2 TRBD2 CASSPRSGGLQETQYF
TRBJ1-2 TRBV6-5 NA CASSYSRSYGYTF
TRBJ1-4 TRBV5-1 NA CASSPVRGNEKLFF
TRBJ2-3 TRBV9 TRBD1 CASSARTGATDTQYF
TRBJ1-1 TRBV5-8 NA CASSGDGNTEAFF
TRBJ1-1 TRBV11-2 NA CASSLLRGGTEAFF
TRBJ2-1 TRBV11-2 NA CASSSSTLAYNEQFF
TRBJ1-5 TRBV12-5 NA CASGLGGGAPQHF
TRBJ2-7 TRBV10-1 NA CASSETSYEQYF
TRBJ1-1 TRBV27 NA CASRGANTEAFF
TRBJ2-1 TRBV3-1/TRBV3-2 NA CASSPQGGAGTIWNEQFF
TRBJ2-7 TRBV10-3 TRBD1 CAISEAGQGRYEQYF
TRBJ2-3 TRBV11-3 NA CASSQGGALSDTQYF
TRBJ2-7 TRBV7-9 NA CASSLATEGYEQYF
TRBJ1-5 TRBV28 TRBD1 CASRQGSQPQHF
TRBJ2-7 TRBV19 NA CASSTGPTNTYEQYF